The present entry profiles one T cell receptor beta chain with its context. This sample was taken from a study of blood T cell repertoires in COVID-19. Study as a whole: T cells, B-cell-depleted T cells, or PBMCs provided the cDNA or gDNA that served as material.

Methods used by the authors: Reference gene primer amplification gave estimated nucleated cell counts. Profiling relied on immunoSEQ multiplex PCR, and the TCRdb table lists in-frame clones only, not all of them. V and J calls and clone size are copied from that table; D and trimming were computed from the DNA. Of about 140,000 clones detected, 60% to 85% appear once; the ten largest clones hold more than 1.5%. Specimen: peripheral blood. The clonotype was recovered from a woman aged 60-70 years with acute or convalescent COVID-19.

In DNA, the CDR3 is TGCGCCAGCAGTGAGGGGAAGGGGGCAAAGACCGGGGAGCTGTTTTTT. Protein: CASSEGKGAKTGELFF. V gene TRBV10-1 combines with J gene TRBJ2-2, with 7 bases identical to TRBD1. This CDR3 comprises 16 residues. Germline loops: CDR1 WNHNN, CDR2 SYGVQD (reference sequence). The J segment lost 5 bases and the V segment lost 2 bases, leaving 8 bases of the junction unmatched.